The TCR beta chain under discussion was sequenced for a study of shared clonotypes between healthy human individuals. Produced via immunoSEQ multiplex PCR; TCRdb's table is partial and in-frame only. The table has 300,000 to 350,000 clones, about 73% seen once. V lost 0 bases and J 1 base, leaving 16 bases between the germline ends. CDR3 length: 18 residues. CDR1 and CDR2 (germline): SGDLS, YYNGEE. Sequencing used memory CD4+ T cells sorted from blood. Noted subset: CD45RA-negative fraction. The rearrangement joins TRBV9 to TRBJ2-2, with a possible D match to TRBD2 (5 bases). The source of this sequence is a man in his thirties or forties in good health. CDR3 region: CASSVVPRIAMNTGELFF. The CDR3 DNA is TGTGCCAGCAGCGTAGTACCTCGGATAGCGATGAACACCGGGGAGCTGTTTTTT.